This entry lists 21 T cell receptor beta chains sequenced from one sample in a study of cytomegalovirus exposure and HLA in healthy donors. The PCR had 60 Vbeta and 13 Jbeta primers. Assay: immunoSEQ multiplex PCR; the TCRdb copy retains only in-frame clones and omits some. This repertoire shows 50,000 to 55,000 clones, about two thirds found once; its top ten account for 22%. Sample: PBMCs. These receptors were collected from a woman aged 50 to 65 in good health and CMV-seropositive.

The chain recombines TRBV2 with TRBJ2-7, with a possible D match to TRBD1 (6 bases). The CDR3 extends over 14 amino acids. Germline V gene data show CDR1 as SNHLY and CDR2 as FYNNEI. Trimming shortened V by 9 bases and J by 5 bases, and 20 bases separated the two germline ends. The CDR3 bases are TGTGCCAGATCTGGGGGCAGTTTAACCCACGAGCAGTACTTC. Its protein product is CARSGGSLTHEQYF.

This clone was counted a few times. The rearrangement links TRBV5-1 to TRBJ2-7, with TRBD2 matching 7 bases. The V segment lost 3 bases and the J segment 4 bases; nucleotides outside the gene matches: 10. In germline, CDR1 is SGHRS, CDR2 YFSETQ. This CDR3 is built from 15 residues. DNA of the CDR3: TGCGCCAGCAGCTCTACCTTGGGGGGGGTGTACGAGCAGTACTTC. Protein sequence: CASSSTLGGVYEQYF. The full variable domain, with the rest looked up from reference TRBV5-1 and TRBJ2-7, is KAGVTQTPRYLIKTRGQQVTLSCSPISGHRSVSWYQQTPGQGLQFLFEYFSETQRNKGNFPGRFSGRQFSNSRSEMNVSTLELGDSALYLCASSSTLGGVYEQYFGPGTRLTVT.

The table lists this clone with a few counts. This chain connects TRBV5-1 to TRBJ2-7, with 7 bases lining up with TRBD1. Trimming took 3 bases from V and 3 from J; bases not matched to a gene: 6. This CDR3 has 14 residues. Germline V gene data show CDR1 as SGHRS and CDR2 as YFSETQ. The CDR3 DNA sequence: TGCGCCAGCAGCTGGGGGACAGTGAACTACGAGCAGTACTTC. Its translation is CASSWGTVNYEQYF. Supplemented by reference TRBV5-1 and TRBJ2-7, the full variable domain reads KAGVTQTPRYLIKTRGQQVTLSCSPISGHRSVSWYQQTPGQGLQFLFEYFSETQRNKGNFPGRFSGRQFSNSRSEMNVSTLELGDSALYLCASSWGTVNYEQYFGPGTRLTVT.

This clone has more than one count but fewer than ten. This rearrangement joins TRBV4-2 to TRBJ2-7, with D unclear. The CDR3 has 13 amino acids. V lost 1 base, J lost 4 bases, and 8 bases lay in between. Per the germline V gene, CDR1 is LGHNA and CDR2 is YNFKEQ. The CDR3 DNA reads TGTGCCAGCAGCCAAGTGGAGCGTTACGAGCAGTACTTC. It encodes CASSQVERYEQYF.

The J gene is TRBJ1-2, the V gene TRBV10-3; 10 nucleotides line up with TRBD1. The V and J ends lost 4 bases and 7 bases, in that order; junction bases with no gene match: 9. CDR1 is ENHRY and CDR2 is SYGVKD in the germline V gene. This CDR3 is built from 15 residues. The CDR3 here is CAISVDGQGVSGYTF. CDR3 nucleotide sequence: TGTGCCATCAGTGTGGACGGACAGGGGGTTTCTGGCTACACCTTC.

This clone was picked up a small number of times. The V call is TRBV4-3, the J call TRBJ2-7, with TRBD2 matching over 9 bases. CDR1 and CDR2 (germline): LGHNA, YSLEER. This CDR3 is built from 14 residues. The V gene end was trimmed by 0 bases and the J gene end by 10 bases; junction bases not matched to a gene: 7. As DNA, the CDR3 is TGCGCCAGCAGCCAAGATGGCGGGAGGGGAAGACAGTACTTC. Encoded protein: CASSQDGGRGRQYF.

V usage is TRBV5-1 and J usage is TRBJ2-5, with D maybe TRBD2 (6 bases). This CDR3 comprises 15 residues. V dropped 0 bases and J dropped 7 bases, with 16 bases sitting between them. The germline gives CDR1 SGHRS, CDR2 YFSETQ. The DNA of the CDR3 is TGCGCCAGCAGCTTGGTGGTAGGGCGGGAAGGGACCCAGTACTTC. It specifies CASSLVVGREGTQYF.

Only one count was recorded for this clone. The chain has TRBV18 and TRBJ2-2, with a weak D call TRBD2 (5 bases). Trimming took off 8 bases at V and 3 bases at J, with 13 bases between the two ends. The CDR3 extends over 14 amino acids. Per germline, CDR1 KGHSH and CDR2 LQKENI. The CDR3 nucleotides read TGTGCCAGCGCCCAAGAGCGGTACACCGGGGAGCTGTTTTTT. Protein sequence: CASAQERYTGELFF.

The chain combines TRBV10-3 with TRBJ2-5, with D possibly being TRBD1 (6 bases). Trimming left V 3 bases short and J 4 bases short, with 9 bases between. CDR3 size: 13 residues. Germline V gene lookup returns CDR1 ENHRY and CDR2 SYGVKD. The CDR3, as DNA: TGTGCCATCAGTGAAAAAGGGGGAGAGACCCAGTACTTC. It yields the protein CAISEKGGETQYF.

V usage is TRBV28 and J usage is TRBJ1-2; 12 nucleotides match TRBD1. Per the germline V gene, CDR1 is MDHEN and CDR2 is SYDVKM. The CDR3 covers 15 residues. The V and J ends lost 8 bases and 4 bases, in that order; junction bases with no gene match: 8. CDR3 in DNA: TGTGCCAGCGGGGACAGGGGGCACAAGGCCTATGGCTACACCTTC. It translates to CASGDRGHKAYGYTF.

This chain joins TRBV18 and TRBJ1-1; TRBD1 is a possible D gene (6 bases). The CDR3 spans 15 residues. V gave up 4 bases and J gave up 5 bases, with 17 bases separating them. CDR1 and CDR2 (germline): KGHSH, LQKENI. DNA for the CDR3: TGTGCCAGCTCACAGGGGGGGCTGTTGATAACTGAAGCTTTCTTT. Encoded protein: CASSQGGLLITEAFF.

The chain employs TRBV15 and TRBJ1-2, with D hard to call. This CDR3 region has 14 residues. Germline V gene data show CDR1 as LNHNV and CDR2 as YYDKDF (reference sequence). Trimming removed 0 bases at V and 3 bases at J, with 8 bases between. CDR3 sequence reads: CATSRDVQDYGYTF. The DNA for the CDR3 is TGTGCCACCAGCAGAGATGTGCAGGACTATGGCTACACCTTC. Combining the CDR3 with reference TRBV15 and TRBJ1-2 gives the whole variable domain DAMVIQNPRYQVTQFGKPVTLSCSQTLNHNVMYWYQQKSSQAPKLLFHYYDKDFNNEADTPDNFQSRRPNTSFCFLDIRSPGLGDTAMYLCATSRDVQDYGYTFGSGTRLTVV.

The chain joins TRBV5-1 to TRBJ1-1; 9 bases agree with TRBD1. CDR3 length: 15 residues. Trimming at V came to 3 bases and at J to 6 bases, leaving 9 bases not matched to a gene. Per the germline V gene, CDR1 is SGHRS and CDR2 is YFSETQ. The CDR3 DNA follows: TGCGCCAGCAGCTGGGGGGACAGGGAGGGAGCTGAAGCTTTCTTT. Translation: CASSWGDREGAEAFF.

In nucleotides, the CDR3 is TGTGCCAGCAGCTCGGACAGGGGCTATGGCTACACCTTC. As protein: CASSSDRGYGYTF. The V and J genes are TRBV13 and TRBJ1-2, with TRBD1 matching over 9 bases. With 4 bases clipped from V and 4 bases from J, the junction kept 1 base outside the gene matches. The CDR3 runs to 13 residues. Germline V gene lookup returns CDR1 PRHDT and CDR2 FYEKMQ (reference sequence).

Written as DNA, the CDR3 is TGTGCCAGCAGCTTAGCGCAACTAGCGCATACGCAGTATTTT. The encoded protein is CASSLAQLAHTQYF. The V gene is TRBV7-2, the J gene TRBJ2-3; 7 bases agree with TRBD2. Per the germline V gene, CDR1 is SGHTA and CDR2 is FQGNSA. The V and J ends lost 0 bases and 7 bases, in that order; junction bases with no gene match: 4. The length of the CDR3 is 14 residues.

The V gene is TRBV4-1, the J gene TRBJ2-7; D remains ambiguous. The CDR3 length is 15 residues. CDR1 is MGHRA and CDR2 is YSYEKL in the germline V gene. V lost 0 bases to trimming and J lost 3 bases, with 12 bases between them. CDR3: CASSQDPASVYEQYF. CDR3 DNA sequence: TGCGCCAGCAGCCAAGATCCCGCTAGTGTCTACGAGCAGTACTTC.

The CDR3 here is CASSPGPDRNNEQFF. In DNA, the CDR3 is TGTGCCAGCAGCCCCGGGCCGGACAGGAACAATGAGCAGTTCTTC. V and J are TRBV7-2 and TRBJ2-1; 7 bases fit TRBD1. In germline, CDR1 is SGHTA, CDR2 FQGNSA. This CDR3 comprises 15 residues. The V and J ends lost 5 bases and 5 bases, in that order; junction bases with no gene match: 9. Looking up the rest from reference TRBV7-2 and TRBJ2-1 gives the full variable domain: GAGVSQSPSNKVTEKGKDVELRCDPISGHTALYWYRQSLGQGLEFLIYFQGNSAPDKSGLPSDRFSAERTGGSVSTLTIQRTQQEDSAVYLCASSPGPDRNNEQFFGPGTRLTVL.

This clone has only a few counts. This chain connects TRBV4-3 to TRBJ1-1; weak D call: TRBD1 (5 bases). The V gene's germline CDR1 is LGHNA and CDR2 YSLEER. Trimming left V 3 bases short and J 4 bases short, with 15 bases between. The CDR3 is 15 residues long. Here the CDR3 DNA reads TGCGCCAGCAGCCAGAGAGCAGGGAGGGGCACTGAAGCTTTCTTT. As protein: CASSQRAGRGTEAFF.

The genes are TRBV6-1 and TRBJ2-3; D perhaps matches TRBD2 (5 bases). The CDR3 runs 14 residues. Germline CDR1 MNHNS, CDR2 SASEGT. With 5 bases removed from V and 2 bases from J, the gap between germline ends came to 11 bases. CDR3 DNA sequence: TGTGCCAGCAGTAAACGGGATCCCACAGATACGCAGTATTTT. It translates to CASSKRDPTDTQYF.

This chain links TRBV11-2 with TRBJ2-7; D may be TRBD2 (6 bases). The CDR3 has 13 amino acids. V dropped 4 bases and J dropped 7 bases, with 14 bases sitting between them. Germline-derived CDR1 and CDR2 are SGHAT and FQNNGV. The CDR3 region has the DNA TGTGCCAGCAGCTCCCCCACCCGGGGGGAGCAGTACTTC. Translating it yields CASSSPTRGEQYF.

The chain uses TRBV5-4 and TRBJ2-7, with 11 bases identical to TRBD2. V dropped 4 bases and J dropped 0; count of bases not matched to a gene: 9. The germline CDR1 and CDR2 sequences are SGHNT and YYREEE (reference sequence). CDR3 length: 17 amino acids. The CDR3 DNA follows: TGTGCCAGCAGCCCCGGGGCTAGCGGGGGGAGCTCCTACGAGCAGTACTTC. Its protein product is CASSPGASGGSSYEQYF.